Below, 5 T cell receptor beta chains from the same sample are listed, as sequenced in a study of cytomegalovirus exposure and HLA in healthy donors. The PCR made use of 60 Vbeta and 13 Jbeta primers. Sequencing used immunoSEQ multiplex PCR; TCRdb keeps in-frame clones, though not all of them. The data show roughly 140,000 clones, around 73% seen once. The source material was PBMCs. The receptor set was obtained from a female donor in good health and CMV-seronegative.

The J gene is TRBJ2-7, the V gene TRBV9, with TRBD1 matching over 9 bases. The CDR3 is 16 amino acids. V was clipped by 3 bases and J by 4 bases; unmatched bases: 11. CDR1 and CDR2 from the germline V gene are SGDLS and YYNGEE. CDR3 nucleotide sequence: TGTGCCAGCAGCGCGGGTTACGGACAGGGGTTATACGAGCAGTACTTC. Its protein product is CASSAGYGQGLYEQYF.

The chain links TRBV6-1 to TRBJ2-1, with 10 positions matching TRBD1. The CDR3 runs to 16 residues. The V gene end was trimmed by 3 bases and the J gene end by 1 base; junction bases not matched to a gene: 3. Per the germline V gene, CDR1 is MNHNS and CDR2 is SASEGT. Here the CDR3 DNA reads TGTGCCAGCAGTGAGCCGGGACAGGGGTCCTACAATGAGCAGTTCTTC. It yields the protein CASSEPGQGSYNEQFF.

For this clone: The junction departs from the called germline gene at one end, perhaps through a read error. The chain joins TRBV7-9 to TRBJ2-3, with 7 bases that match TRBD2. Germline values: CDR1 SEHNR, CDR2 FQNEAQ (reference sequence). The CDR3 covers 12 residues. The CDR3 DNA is TGTTCCAGCAGGTTGGGGGGGGATACGCAGTATTTT. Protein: CSSRLGGDTQYF.

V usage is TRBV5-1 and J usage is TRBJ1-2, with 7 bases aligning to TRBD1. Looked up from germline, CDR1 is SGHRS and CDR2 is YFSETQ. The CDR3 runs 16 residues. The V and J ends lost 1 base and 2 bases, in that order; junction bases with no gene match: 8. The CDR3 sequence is CASSLKGGQKNYGYTF. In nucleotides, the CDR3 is TGCGCCAGCAGCTTGAAGGGGGGACAGAAGAACTATGGCTACACCTTC.

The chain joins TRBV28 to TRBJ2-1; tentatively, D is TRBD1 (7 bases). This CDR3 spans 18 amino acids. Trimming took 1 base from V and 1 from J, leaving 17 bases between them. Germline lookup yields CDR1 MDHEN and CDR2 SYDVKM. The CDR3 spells CASSLYQGGVTSYNEQFF. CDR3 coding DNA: TGTGCCAGCAGTTTATACCAGGGGGGAGTCACATCCTACAATGAGCAGTTCTTC.